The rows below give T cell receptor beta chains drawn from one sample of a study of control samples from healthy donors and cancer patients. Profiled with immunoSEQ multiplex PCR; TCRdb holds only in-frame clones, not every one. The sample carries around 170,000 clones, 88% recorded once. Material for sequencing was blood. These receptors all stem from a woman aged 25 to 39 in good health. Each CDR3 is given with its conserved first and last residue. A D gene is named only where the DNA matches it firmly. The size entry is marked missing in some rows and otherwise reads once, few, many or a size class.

TGCAGCACCCCCGGGGGGGGTTATGGCTACACCTTC,CSTPGGGYGYTF,NA,NA,TRBV29-1,TRBJ1-2
TGCGCCAGCAGCTCAGAGGGCAGATCCGACGGCTACACCTTC,CASSSEGRSDGYTF,NA,NA,TRBV5-1,TRBJ1-2
TGTGCCAGCAGTTTACGAGGGGGTGGCGAGCAGTACTTC,CASSLRGGGEQYF,NA,NA,TRBV27,TRBJ2-7
TGTGCCAGCAGCCAAGCAGGGGGCTATGGCTACACCTTC,CASSQAGGYGYTF,NA,TRBD1,TRBV14,TRBJ1-2
TGTGCCAGTAGCCCCTCCCAGCGGGGAGCGGAGACCCAGTACTTC,CASSPSQRGAETQYF,NA,TRBD2,TRBV19,TRBJ2-5
TGTGCCAGTAGTGGCGGACAGTCGGGAGGTTGGTCACCCCTCCACTTT,CASSGGQSGGWSPLHF,NA,NA,TRBV19,TRBJ1-6
TGCGCCAGCAGCTTGCAGGGTGGGGGCACAGATACGCAGTATTTT,CASSLQGGGTDTQYF,NA,NA,TRBV5-1,TRBJ2-3
TGTGCCAGCAGCCGAGAAATACAGGGGGGCACAGATACGCAGTATTTT,CASSREIQGGTDTQYF,NA,TRBD1,TRBV4-2,TRBJ2-3
TGTGCCAGTAGTACCCACCAAGGGGGCGGTCAGCCCCAGCATTTT,CASSTHQGGGQPQHF,NA,TRBD1,TRBV19,TRBJ1-5
TGCGCCAGCAGCCAAGTGTCCAGGGGGCATGGCACCATATATTTT,CASSQVSRGHGTIYF,NA,TRBD1,TRBV4-1,TRBJ1-3
TGTGCCAGCAGCTTAGAACTAGCGGGGACCTCCTACAATGAGCAGTTCTTC,CASSLELAGTSYNEQFF,NA,TRBD2,TRBV13,TRBJ2-1
TGTGCCAGCAGCCCGGCGGGCCGCACAGATACGCAGTATTTT,CASSPAGRTDTQYF,NA,NA,TRBV5-4,TRBJ2-3
TGTGCCAGCAGTTACTCGGGACAGGGGAACTATGGCTACACCTTC,CASSYSGQGNYGYTF,NA,TRBD1,TRBV6-6,TRBJ1-2
TGTGCCAGCAGCCCACGGGACGGGAAAGAGACCCAGTACTTC,CASSPRDGKETQYF,NA,NA,TRBV13,TRBJ2-5
TGTGCCAGCAGTGAACGAGGAAGCGGGGAACTAGCCAAAAACATTCAGTACTTC,CASSERGSGELAKNIQYF,NA,TRBD2,TRBV2,TRBJ2-4
TGTGCCAGCAGCTTACTCGGCCGGACCTACGAGCAGTACTTC,CASSLLGRTYEQYF,NA,NA,TRBV7-9,TRBJ2-7
TGTGCCAGCAGCCGAGACTCCCTAGCGGGAGCGAAAGATACGCAGTATTTT,CASSRDSLAGAKDTQYF,NA,TRBD2,TRBV3-1/TRBV3-2,TRBJ2-3
TGTGCCACCGACCCCGGACCACCCTCTGGAAACACCATATATTTT,CATDPGPPSGNTIYF,NA,NA,TRBV24-1,TRBJ1-3
TGTGCCAGCTCACCCGACTCCACAGGGTATGGCTACACCTTC,CASSPDSTGYGYTF,NA,NA,TRBV18,TRBJ1-2
TGCGCCAGCAGCTTGGTAGCGGGGGGTGAAGAGACCCAGTACTTC,CASSLVAGGEETQYF,NA,TRBD2,TRBV5-1,TRBJ2-5
TGTGCCAGTGGAATCTCGTTGTACCAAGAGACCCAGTACTTC,CASGISLYQETQYF,NA,NA,TRBV19,TRBJ2-5
TGTGCCAGCAGCCGGGACAGGGGAAAAGCTTTCTTT,CASSRDRGKAFF,few,TRBD1,TRBV3-1/TRBV3-2,TRBJ1-1
TGTGCCAGCAGCTTGGTAGAAGTAATTAACAATGAGCAGTTCTTC,CASSLVEVINNEQFF,NA,NA,TRBV5-6,TRBJ2-1
TGTGCCAGCAGTCCAGGGGCTGGCTACACCTTC,CASSPGAGYTF,NA,NA,TRBV25-1,TRBJ1-2
TGCGCCAGCAGCTTGGGACAGGGGAAGTACTTC,CASSLGQGKYF,NA,TRBD1,TRBV5-1,TRBJ2-5
TGTGCCAGCAGCCAAGTAATCCTGGCCAAGCAGTTCTTC,CASSQVILAKQFF,NA,NA,TRBV14,TRBJ2-1
TGTGCTACTTCGGCTGACCCAACCCTAAACTATGGCTACACCTTC,CATSADPTLNYGYTF,NA,NA,TRBV19,TRBJ1-2
TGTGCCAGCAGTGAATTGGGACAGGGCTCCTACAATGAGCAGTTCTTC,CASSELGQGSYNEQFF,NA,TRBD1,TRBV25-1,TRBJ2-1
TGTGCCAGTAAAGACACCATATATTTT,CASKDTIYF,NA,NA,TRBV19,TRBJ1-3
TGCAGCGCCCACAGGGGCCCTAACACTGAAGCTTTCTTT,CSAHRGPNTEAFF,NA,TRBD1,TRBV29-1,TRBJ1-1
TGTGCCAGCAGCAGGACGAGCGGGAGTGGGTTAACAGATACGCAGTATTTT,CASSRTSGSGLTDTQYF,NA,TRBD2,TRBV3-1/TRBV3-2,TRBJ2-3
TGTGCCAGTAGCATACAGGGACAGGGGGGCGATACGCAGTATTTT,CASSIQGQGGDTQYF,NA,TRBD1,TRBV19,TRBJ2-3
TGTGCCAGCAGTTCAGTCCGGGACAGGGTTGGGGGAACAGAGACCCAGTACTTC,CASSSVRDRVGGTETQYF,NA,TRBD1,TRBV27,TRBJ2-5
TGTGCCAGCTCACCACTGGGGACAGGGGATTCACCCCTCCACTTT,CASSPLGTGDSPLHF,NA,TRBD1,TRBV18,TRBJ1-6
TGTGCCAGCAGGTGGCCAGGGGGAGGCTACACCTTC,CASRWPGGGYTF,NA,TRBD1,TRBV28,TRBJ1-2
TGTGCCAGCAGCCCGGACAGGGGGACCAAAAACATTCAGTACTTC,CASSPDRGTKNIQYF,NA,TRBD1,TRBV7-2,TRBJ2-4
TGTGCCTGGAGTGTAATTTATAGGAGGGACACAGATACGCAGTATTTT,CAWSVIYRRDTDTQYF,NA,NA,TRBV30,TRBJ2-3
TGTGCCAGCAGTACCCCCCAGCTTGGGGCCTACAATGAGCAGTTCTTC,CASSTPQLGAYNEQFF,once,NA,TRBV28,TRBJ2-1
TGTGCCAACTCGATTCATCTTGGAAACACCATATATTTT,CANSIHLGNTIYF,NA,NA,TRBV6-9,TRBJ1-3
TGTGCCAGCAGTCCAGTACAGGGGGGAAACACCATATATTTT,CASSPVQGGNTIYF,NA,TRBD1,TRBV6-5,TRBJ1-3
TGTGCCAGCAGTTTATATCCCTCCCGGACGGTTAGCAATCAGCCCCAGCATTTT,CASSLYPSRTVSNQPQHF,NA,NA,TRBV28,TRBJ1-5
TGTGCCAGCAGTTTGGTGACAGGAGACAATTCACCCCTCCACTTT,CASSLVTGDNSPLHF,once,NA,TRBV28,TRBJ1-6
TGTGCCAGCAGCCCGACAGGGGGCCGTCTGTACTTC,CASSPTGGRLYF,NA,TRBD1,TRBV7-9,TRBJ2-4
TGTGCCAGCAGCTCTATGACAGCTGATGGCTACACCTTC,CASSSMTADGYTF,NA,NA,TRBV28,TRBJ1-2